This T cell receptor beta chain derives from a study of regulatory T cells in long-lasting Graves disease. Study-level background: In persistent Graves' disease, antithyroid drugs had been taken for over 5 years and TSH receptor antibodies stayed positive. Findings and limits, study-wide: Persistent disease was characterized by preferential usage of TRBV28, TRBJ1-2 and TRBJ2-5. Relative to new patients (roughly 1,000), persistent patients exhibited greater sharing of public clonotypes (approximately 2,800).

A remark on this clonotype: Its target is unknown.

Specified time point: persistent/refractory GD, antithyroid drugs over 5 years with positive TRAb. PBMC-derived RNA was used for the TCR library. The CDR3 covers 14 residues. The germline V gene encodes CDR1 MNHEY and CDR2 SVGEGT. V lost 6 bases and J lost 5; bases outside the gene matches: 6. Both iRepertoire HTBI primers and Arm-PCR of CDR3 regions were used to build the TCR beta libraries. A single record per CDR3 protein comes from TCRdb applying MiXCR to the multiplex PCR reads. The table records about 430,000 distinct CDR3 sequences, 21% of them present only once. J is TRBJ1-5 and V is TRBV6-2 or TRBV6-3, with 8 bases identical to TRBD1. Sample: peripheral blood mononuclear cells (PBMCs), taken when the disease was refractory, from a patient treated with antithyroid drugs. The clonotype comes from a female donor with Graves disease. This CDR3 reads CASSSDRAHQPQHF. CDR3 DNA sequence: TGTGCCAGCAGCTCGGACAGGGCACATCAGCCCCAGCATTTT.